This T cell receptor beta chain was found in a study of vaccination and CD4 T cells after COVID-19. For the study at large: Cultures serving as controls received a peptide pool (CEFX or HIV-1 Nef) or no peptide.

The V gene's germline CDR1 is SGHVS and CDR2 FNYEAQ. The length of the CDR3 is 14 residues. With V trimmed by 5 bases and J by 6 bases, 9 bases remained unmatched. Treatment indicated: approximately 11-day PBMC culture with coronavirus spike peptide pools or control peptides (ViraFEST assay). The unexposed donor's CD4+ T cells were collected before the COVID-19 pandemic (2011-2018). Antigen-specific T cell expansion with peptide pools preceded TCR sequencing in the ViraFEST approach. Oncomine TCR Beta short-read sequencing was applied to DNA from cultured CD4+ T cells. One entry per CDR3 protein results from TCRdb running MiXCR on the PCR reads. This table holds around 2,600 distinct CDR3 sequences, 25% to 30% found once. Judged by abundance, this clonotype is medium-sized. Its target is not known.

Input material: CD4+ T cells from blood, cultured in vitro. The rearrangement links TRBV7-6 to TRBJ1-2, with TRBD1 matching 7 bases. The sequence was collected from a human donor in good health. CDR3 in amino acids: CASSARDSSHGYTF. The CDR3 bases are TGTGCCAGCAGCGCCCGGGACAGTTCGCATGGCTACACCTTC.